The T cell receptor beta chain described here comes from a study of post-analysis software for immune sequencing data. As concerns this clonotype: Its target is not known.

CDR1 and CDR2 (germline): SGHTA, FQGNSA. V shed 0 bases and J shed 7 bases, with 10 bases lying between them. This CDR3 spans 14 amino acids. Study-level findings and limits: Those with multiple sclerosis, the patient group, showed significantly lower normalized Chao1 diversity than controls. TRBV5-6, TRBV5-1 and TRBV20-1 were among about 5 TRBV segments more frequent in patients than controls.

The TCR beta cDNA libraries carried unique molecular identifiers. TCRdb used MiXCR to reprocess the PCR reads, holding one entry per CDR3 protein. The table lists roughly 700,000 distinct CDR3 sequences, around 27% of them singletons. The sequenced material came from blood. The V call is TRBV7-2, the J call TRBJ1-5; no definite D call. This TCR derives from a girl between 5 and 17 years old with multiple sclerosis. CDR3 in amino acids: CASSLAGNHQPQHF. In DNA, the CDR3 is TGTGCCAGCAGCTTAGCGGGGAACCACCAGCCCCAGCATTTT.